A selection of T cell receptor beta chains follows, all from one sample in a study of early T cells in non-severe SARS-CoV-2 infection. TCRdb re-called the 5' RACE reads with MiXCR, one entry per CDR3 protein. The data contain tens of thousands of distinct CDR3 sequences, over 12% of them seen just once; the ten biggest clones take up 3%. Specimen: whole blood. The receptors shown here come from an adult who was a healthcare worker with PCR-confirmed SARS-CoV-2 infection or an uninfected control (not recorded which). The CDR3 runs from the conserved cysteine through the conserved F or W. The D gene is left open where the match is weak. Not every row has a clone size; where given, it reads once, few, many or a size class.

J gene	D gene	V gene	clone size	CDR3 protein	CDR3 DNA
TRBJ2-3	-	TRBV4-1	many	CASSQPRVVADTQYF	TGCGCCAGCAGCCAACCCAGGGTGGTGGCAGATACGCAGTATTTT
TRBJ2-7	-	TRBV3-1	many	CASSQDYGYTPYEQYF	TGTGCCAGCAGCCAAGATTACGGCTATACCCCCTACGAGCAGTACTTC
TRBJ2-7	-	TRBV6-1	few	CASAQVPLYEQYF	TGTGCCAGCGCCCAAGTTCCCCTATACGAGCAGTACTTC
TRBJ2-5	-	TRBV19	-	CASSSPTVLVGQETQYF	TGTGCCAGTAGTTCCCCGACGGTGTTGGTGGGACAAGAGACCCAGTACTTC
TRBJ2-7	TRBD1	TRBV5-8	few	CASMASRQGSYEQYF	TGTGCCAGCATGGCTTCGAGACAGGGCTCCTACGAGCAGTACTTC
TRBJ2-1	-	TRBV7-3	few	CASSGVGSSSYNEQFF	TGTGCCAGCAGCGGGGTGGGGTCTAGCTCCTACAATGAGCAGTTCTTC
TRBJ2-1	-	TRBV7-2	-	CASSKLGREQFF	TGTGCCAGCAGCAAATTAGGTCGGGAGCAGTTCTTC
TRBJ2-7	TRBD2	TRBV4-2	few	CASSAGGTRSSYEQYF	TGTGCCAGCAGCGCGGGAGGGACGAGGAGCTCCTACGAGCAGTACTTC
TRBJ1-5	-	TRBV19	-	CASSIDGGASNQPQHF	TGTGCCAGTAGTATAGACGGGGGGGCGAGCAATCAGCCCCAGCATTTT
TRBJ1-2	-	TRBV6-1	few	CASSERWPQGVRYTF	TGTGCCAGCAGTGAAAGATGGCCTCAAGGCGTCCGCTACACCTTC
TRBJ2-4	-	TRBV19	many	CASTLRGIQYF	TGTGCCAGTACTCTACGGGGCATTCAGTACTTC
TRBJ1-1	-	TRBV20-1	few	CSARDLRGRAEAFF	TGCAGTGCTAGAGATCTTAGGGGCAGGGCTGAAGCTTTCTTT
TRBJ2-3	TRBD2	TRBV29-1	-	CSVDRLAGAPRTDTQYF	TGCAGCGTTGATCGGCTAGCGGGGGCCCCCCGGACAGATACGCAGTATTTT
TRBJ2-1	-	TRBV29-1	-	CSVEYGAAYNEQFF	TGCAGCGTTGAATATGGGGCGGCCTACAATGAGCAGTTCTTC
TRBJ1-2	-	TRBV20-1	many	CSAPRPANYGYTF	TGCAGTGCCCCGAGGCCCGCTAACTATGGCTACACCTTC
TRBJ2-1	TRBD2	TRBV7-8	-	CASSLVSLAEGMDEQFF	TGTGCCAGCAGCTTAGTGTCGCTAGCGGAGGGGATGGATGAGCAGTTCTTC
TRBJ2-7	-	TRBV20-1	few	CSASRQGPYEQYF	TGCAGTGCTAGTCGTCAGGGGCCCTACGAGCAGTACTTC
TRBJ2-5	-	TRBV11-2	many	CASSLTGTGETQYF	TGTGCCAGCAGCCTCACGGGGACCGGGGAGACCCAGTACTTC
TRBJ2-2	-	TRBV2	-	CASRENTGELFF	TGTGCCAGCAGGGAGAATACCGGGGAGCTGTTTTTT
TRBJ2-5	TRBD2	TRBV7-9	-	CASSLLGLAVQETQYF	TGTGCCAGCAGCTTACTGGGACTAGCTGTTCAAGAGACCCAGTACTTC
TRBJ1-6	-	TRBV30	many	CAWAAWTVTNSPLHF	TGTGCCTGGGCTGCCTGGACAGTCACGAACTCACCCCTCCACTTT
TRBJ2-3	-	TRBV20-1	many	CSASPGTDTQYF	TGCAGTGCTAGTCCAGGAACAGATACGCAGTATTTT
TRBJ2-7	-	TRBV29-1	-	CSVETSSEQYF	TGCAGCGTTGAAACTAGCTCCGAGCAGTACTTC
TRBJ2-3	-	TRBV19	many	CASTDAGPDTQYF	TGTGCCAGTACCGACGCGGGACCAGATACGCAGTATTTT
TRBJ2-5	TRBD2	TRBV20-1	few	CSAPSGGPLETQYF	TGCAGTGCTCCTAGCGGGGGCCCCCTCGAGACCCAGTACTTC
TRBJ1-5	-	TRBV6-6	few	CASSYDSNQPQHF	TGTGCCAGCAGTTACGATAGCAATCAGCCCCAGCATTTT
TRBJ2-7	TRBD1	TRBV19	few	CASSSDRGYEQYF	TGTGCCAGTAGTTCCGACAGGGGGTACGAGCAGTACTTC
TRBJ2-7	-	TRBV27	few	CASSLSAAGYEQYF	TGTGCCAGCAGTTTATCGGCGGCAGGCTACGAGCAGTACTTC
TRBJ2-1	TRBD2	TRBV28	many	CATCPSGSFYNEQFF	TGTGCCACCTGTCCTAGCGGGAGTTTCTACAATGAGCAGTTCTTC
TRBJ1-1	-	TRBV6-6	many	CASSSGGLTEAFF	TGTGCCAGCAGTTCCGGGGGGCTTACTGAAGCTTTCTTT
TRBJ2-3	TRBD2	TRBV5-1	many	CASSFASGRPTSTDTQYF	TGCGCCAGCAGCTTTGCCAGCGGGAGGCCCACTAGCACAGATACGCAGTATTTT
TRBJ1-1	-	TRBV30	-	CAWSVQVRQLNTEAFF	TGTGCCTGGAGTGTACAAGTCCGACAATTGAACACTGAAGCTTTCTTT
TRBJ2-1	TRBD2	TRBV7-9	many	CASSLVGLAGGNEQFF	TGTGCCAGCAGCTTAGTAGGACTAGCGGGAGGGAATGAGCAGTTCTTC
TRBJ2-7	-	TRBV28	many	CASSQPGHLYEQYF	TGTGCCAGCAGTCAGCCGGGACACCTCTACGAGCAGTACTTC
TRBJ2-3	-	TRBV4-1	many	CASSQVSAVTDTQYF	TGCGCCAGCAGCCAAGTCAGCGCGGTCACAGATACGCAGTATTTT
TRBJ2-1	-	TRBV6-6	few	CASSYSGTQFF	TGTGCCAGCAGTTACTCCGGGACCCAGTTCTTC
TRBJ2-1	TRBD2	TRBV6-6	many	CASSQRGDNNEQFF	TGTGCCAGCAGTCAGCGGGGGGATAACAATGAGCAGTTCTTC
TRBJ2-5	TRBD2	TRBV18	few	CASSPPQGLAGKETQYF	TGTGCCAGCTCACCACCGCAAGGACTAGCGGGGAAAGAGACCCAGTACTTC
TRBJ2-7	TRBD2	TRBV20-1	-	CSAAGTRREGYEQYF	TGCAGTGCTGCCGGGACTAGAAGAGAGGGCTACGAGCAGTACTTC
TRBJ2-7	-	TRBV11-3	many	CASSLAGQPTSEQYF	TGTGCCAGCAGCTTAGCAGGGCAGCCGACCTCCGAGCAGTACTTC
TRBJ2-7	TRBD1	TRBV5-1	-	CASSLGQGASEQYF	TGCGCCAGCAGCTTAGGCCAGGGGGCGAGTGAGCAGTACTTC
TRBJ2-7	-	TRBV19	few	CASATGPLSYEQYF	TGTGCCAGTGCTACAGGGCCCCTCTCCTACGAGCAGTACTTC
TRBJ1-5	-	TRBV19	-	CASSSLPGQPQHF	TGTGCCAGTAGTAGCCTTCCCGGTCAGCCCCAGCATTTT
TRBJ2-1	TRBD2	TRBV9	-	CAGSVEGLASNEQFF	TGTGCCGGCAGCGTAGAAGGACTAGCATCCAATGAGCAGTTCTTC
TRBJ1-1	-	TRBV20-1	many	CSARQGDNTEAFF	TGCAGTGCCCGGCAGGGCGATAACACTGAAGCTTTCTTT
TRBJ2-1	TRBD2	TRBV6-5	-	CASSAIGLAAYNEQFF	TGTGCCAGCAGTGCTATCGGACTAGCGGCGTACAATGAGCAGTTCTTC
TRBJ2-1	TRBD1	TRBV9	few	CASSPRQGTFAEEQFF	TGTGCCAGCAGCCCACGACAGGGGACCTTCGCTGAGGAGCAGTTCTTC
TRBJ2-7	-	TRBV6-5	few	CASGQAAAYEQYF	TGTGCCAGCGGCCAAGCGGCAGCCTACGAGCAGTACTTC
TRBJ1-3	-	TRBV11-2	few	CASSFMDGLGGNTIYF	TGTGCCAGCAGCTTTATGGACGGACTCGGAGGAAACACCATATATTTT
TRBJ1-5	-	TRBV6-6	-	CASSYSEGPQHF	TGTGCCAGCAGTTACTCGGAGGGGCCCCAGCATTTT
TRBJ2-3	-	TRBV5-4	-	CASSFGHRSTDTQYF	TGTGCCAGCAGCTTCGGACACCGCAGCACAGATACGCAGTATTTT
TRBJ2-3	TRBD2	TRBV3-1	-	CASSPREGLGDTQYF	TGTGCCAGCAGCCCGCGGGAGGGCCTGGGAGATACGCAGTATTTT
TRBJ1-4	-	TRBV11-3	few	CASSSHRLATNEKLFF	TGTGCCAGCAGCTCCCATCGCCTCGCAACTAATGAAAAACTGTTTTTT